These T cell receptor beta chains were read from a single sample in a study of blood T cells in healthy people across ages. TCRdb re-analysed the 5' RACE reads in MiXCR, keeping a single row per CDR3 protein. Of about 970,000 distinct CDR3 sequences in the sample, roughly half were seen once. The sample comprised blood. The source is a woman aged 55-70 years in good health. Each CDR3 is given with its conserved first and last residue. D genes are given only for firm matches. Expanded clones are given a class, and other clones once, few, many or no size at all.

D: TRBD1
V: TRBV27
J: TRBJ2-6
size: -
DNA: TGTGCCAGCAGTTTGCCGACAGGGGGCACCGGGGCCAACGTCCTGACTTTC
CDR3: CASSLPTGGTGANVLTF

D: -
V: TRBV6-5
J: TRBJ1-6
size: -
DNA: TGTGCCAGCAGTTACTCGAGGTCGGCAGCGCAATCACCCCTCCACTTT
CDR3: CASSYSRSAAQSPLHF

D: -
V: TRBV4-2
J: TRBJ2-3
size: few
DNA: TGTGCCAGCAGCCAAGAAGATCCAGCCTCTACGCAGTATTTT
CDR3: CASSQEDPASTQYF

D: -
V: TRBV29-1
J: TRBJ2-3
size: -
DNA: TGCAGCGCATCGACTCTCACAGATACGCAGTATTTT
CDR3: CSASTLTDTQYF

D: TRBD2
V: TRBV5-1
J: TRBJ2-1
size: -
DNA: TGCGCCAGCAGCTTGACTAGCGGGAGAGATAATGAGCAGTTCTTC
CDR3: CASSLTSGRDNEQFF

D: -
V: TRBV20-1
J: TRBJ2-3
size: few
DNA: TGCAGTGCTAGACGGCTGAGCACAGATACGCAGTATTTT
CDR3: CSARRLSTDTQYF

D: TRBD2
V: TRBV6-4
J: TRBJ2-7
size: -
DNA: TGTGCCAGCAGTGCCGGGACTAGCGCACTCTACGAGCAGTACTTC
CDR3: CASSAGTSALYEQYF

D: TRBD2
V: TRBV11-2
J: TRBJ2-7
size: -
DNA: TGTGCCAGCAGCTTAGGACTAGCGGGACCCAATTACGAGCAGTACTTC
CDR3: CASSLGLAGPNYEQYF

D: -
V: TRBV20-1
J: TRBJ2-3
size: -
DNA: TGCAGTGCTTATTACCAATTTTCAGATACGCAGTATTTT
CDR3: CSAYYQFSDTQYF

D: -
V: TRBV20-1
J: TRBJ2-5
size: -
DNA: TGCAGTGCTAGATACCGGGATAGAAAAGAGACCCAGTACTTC
CDR3: CSARYRDRKETQYF

D: TRBD1
V: TRBV20-1
J: TRBJ2-7
size: -
DNA: TGCAGTGCTAGAGATCGTGCAGGGGGCTCCTACGAGCAGTACTTC
CDR3: CSARDRAGGSYEQYF

D: TRBD1
V: TRBV2
J: TRBJ2-7
size: few
DNA: TGTGCCAGCAGTGGTCAGACAGGGGGTTTGTACGAGCAGTACTTC
CDR3: CASSGQTGGLYEQYF

D: -
V: TRBV29-1
J: TRBJ1-1
size: -
DNA: TGCAGCGTTTCGTGGGGTGACACTGAAGCTTTCTTT
CDR3: CSVSWGDTEAFF

D: TRBD2
V: TRBV7-2
J: TRBJ2-5
size: -
DNA: TGTGCCAGCAGCGGGACTAGCGGGGCCCGGACCCAGTACTTC
CDR3: CASSGTSGARTQYF

D: -
V: TRBV4-3
J: TRBJ2-5
size: few
DNA: TGCGCCAGCAGCCAAGACAGGGGTAGCGGCGTGGAGACCCAGTACTTC
CDR3: CASSQDRGSGVETQYF

D: -
V: TRBV9
J: TRBJ2-5
size: -
DNA: TGTGCCAGCAGCGCCGGAGGGTCTGGAGAGACCCAGTACTTC
CDR3: CASSAGGSGETQYF

D: TRBD1
V: TRBV2
J: TRBJ2-6
size: -
DNA: TGTGCCAGCGATCGGGACAGCTCTGGGGCCAACGTCCTGACTTTC
CDR3: CASDRDSSGANVLTF

D: -
V: TRBV6-6
J: TRBJ2-6
size: few
DNA: TGTGCCAGCAGTTACTCCTCAGGTGGGGCCAACGTCCTGACTTTC
CDR3: CASSYSSGGANVLTF

D: -
V: TRBV5-1
J: TRBJ2-5
size: few
DNA: TGCGCCAGCAGCTTGGGAAGCAGTTTCGCAGAGACCCAGTACTTC
CDR3: CASSLGSSFAETQYF

D: -
V: TRBV2
J: TRBJ2-3
size: -
DNA: TGTGCCAGCAGGGGCCTAACTAGCACAGATACGCAGTATTTT
CDR3: CASRGLTSTDTQYF

D: -
V: TRBV9
J: TRBJ2-5
size: -
DNA: TGTGCCAGCAGCGTAGGGCAGGGGATCGAGACCCAGTACTTC
CDR3: CASSVGQGIETQYF

D: -
V: TRBV20-1
J: TRBJ2-7
size: -
DNA: TGCAGTGCTAGAGCCCCCCACAGGGCAAACGAGCAGTACTTC
CDR3: CSARAPHRANEQYF

D: TRBD2
V: TRBV2
J: TRBJ2-1
size: -
DNA: TGTGCCAGCAGTCCGGGACTAGCGGGAGGGCTTAAATCCTACAATGAGCAGTTCTTC
CDR3: CASSPGLAGGLKSYNEQFF

D: TRBD2
V: TRBV6-5
J: TRBJ2-1
size: few
DNA: TGTGCCAGCAGCTACTTTAGCGGGAGGGGGCAGGGCGAGCAGTTCTTC
CDR3: CASSYFSGRGQGEQFF

D: -
V: TRBV5-5
J: TRBJ2-1
size: -
DNA: TGTGCCAGCAGCTTGAGATGGGAGGACCTTGGGGAGCAGTTCTTC
CDR3: CASSLRWEDLGEQFF

D: TRBD1
V: TRBV9
J: TRBJ2-2
size: -
DNA: TGTGCCAGCGGGGGGACAGGGATGCTTGGAAAGACCGGGGAGCTGTTTTTT
CDR3: CASGGTGMLGKTGELFF

D: -
V: TRBV12-3/TRBV12-4
J: TRBJ2-5
size: few
DNA: TGTGCCAGCAGTACCGGAGGGGTGCGGAGGGAGTACTTC
CDR3: CASSTGGVRREYF

D: -
V: TRBV20-1
J: TRBJ2-1
size: -
DNA: TGCAGTGCTAGAGATGATCGGCCCTCCCGCTCCTACAATGAGCAGTTCTTC
CDR3: CSARDDRPSRSYNEQFF

D: TRBD2
V: TRBV7-2
J: TRBJ2-7
size: -
DNA: TGTGCCAGCAGCTCCCTAGGGGCGGGAGTGGACGAGCAGTACTTC
CDR3: CASSSLGAGVDEQYF

D: TRBD1
V: TRBV7-2
J: TRBJ1-4
size: few
DNA: TGTGCTAGCAGCCTACGACAGGGAAGAAATGAAAAACTGTTTTTT
CDR3: CASSLRQGRNEKLFF

D: TRBD2
V: TRBV27
J: TRBJ2-5
size: -
DNA: TGTGCCAGCAGTTCCGAAGCGGGAGGAGCCCATGGGTGGCAGTACTTC
CDR3: CASSSEAGGAHGWQYF

D: -
V: TRBV20-1
J: TRBJ2-1
size: -
DNA: TGCAGTGCTAGGGTGCTAGCGAAGAACAATGAGCAGTTCTTC
CDR3: CSARVLAKNNEQFF

D: -
V: TRBV11-2
J: TRBJ2-2
size: -
DNA: TGTGCCAGCAGCTTCGACCGGGATATTAGGGCCGGGGAGCTGTTTTTT
CDR3: CASSFDRDIRAGELFF

D: -
V: TRBV28
J: TRBJ2-5
size: many
DNA: TGTGCCAGCAGTTTCAAGGTCGGAGAGACCCAGTACTTC
CDR3: CASSFKVGETQYF

D: -
V: TRBV14
J: TRBJ2-3
size: few
DNA: TGTGCCAGCAGCCAGTTAGCCCCCTACACAGATACGCAGTATTTT
CDR3: CASSQLAPYTDTQYF

D: -
V: TRBV7-2
J: TRBJ1-1
size: -
DNA: TGTGCCAGCAGCTTAGTGCCAGGGGCCACTGAAGCTTTCTTT
CDR3: CASSLVPGATEAFF

D: -
V: TRBV5-6
J: TRBJ1-2
size: -
DNA: TGTGCCAGCAGCTTGGCGGGGATGGGCTATGGCTACACCTTC
CDR3: CASSLAGMGYGYTF

D: TRBD1
V: TRBV4-1
J: TRBJ1-4
size: once
DNA: TGCGCCAGCAGCCAACACGGGACAGGGAATGAAAAACTGTTTTTT
CDR3: CASSQHGTGNEKLFF

D: -
V: TRBV7-9
J: TRBJ1-6
size: -
DNA: TGTGCCAGCAGCTTAGGGGTGACCTTAGAAGTATCACCCCTCCACTTT
CDR3: CASSLGVTLEVSPLHF

D: TRBD2
V: TRBV4-2
J: TRBJ2-1
size: -
DNA: TGTGCCAGCAGCCAAGAGTCTAGCGGGGCAAGGGGCAATGAGCAGTTCTTC
CDR3: CASSQESSGARGNEQFF

D: -
V: TRBV12-3/TRBV12-4
J: TRBJ2-4
size: -
DNA: TGTGCCAGCAGTTTCGGGATGACGGCGAACATTCAGTACTTC
CDR3: CASSFGMTANIQYF

D: -
V: TRBV27
J: TRBJ2-5
size: few
DNA: TGTGCCAGCAGATCCAAAGAGACCCAGTACTTC
CDR3: CASRSKETQYF